This T cell receptor (beta chain) comes out of a study of long-term antiretroviral therapy in people with HIV. Whole-study context: Specimens dating back about a decade before the 2015 immediate-ART recommendation are the oldest included.

The length of the CDR3 is 16 residues. Per germline, CDR1 SEHNR and CDR2 FQNEAQ (reference sequence). Trimming took off 4 bases at V and 0 bases at J, with 16 bases between the two ends. An immunoSEQ assay, version v3.0, was performed at survey level. Data came from immunoSEQ multiplex PCR; TCRdb stores just in-frame clones and leaves some out. The sample holds roughly 13,000 clones; 77% are singletons and the top ten take roughly 19%. The V gene is TRBV7-9, the J gene TRBJ2-7; tentative D call: TRBD1 (6 bases). The sequenced sample was unsorted PBMCs, obtained 1.3 years before starting antiretroviral therapy. The receptor's source is a man aged 40-50 years with HIV. CDR3 bases: TGTGCCAGCAGCTCCCTTACAGGGTCAAGCTCCTACGAGCAGTACTTC. Its translation is CASSSLTGSSSYEQYF.